This TCR beta chain was sequenced for a study of T-cell reconstitution after alpha-beta-depleted transplantation in children (dated by TCRdb to the mid-2010s). About the study as a whole: The study quantitatively tracked T-cell immune reconstitution after TCRalphabeta/CD19-depleted allogeneic hematopoietic cell transplantation in children using TCR repertoire profiling.

This clonotype has only a few counts. Its antigen remains undetermined. There are no base qualities to consult, and no much larger clone falls within one base. A distance of 20 bases separates the germline ends of V and J, which lose 7 bases and 4 bases respectively. CDR1 SQVTM and CDR2 ANQGSEA were looked up in the germline V gene. The cysteine opens and the phenylalanine closes a CDR3 of 14 amino acids. Only the CDR3 part of the read is kept: 42 bases, read in frame from the first base. Preparation of the library involved PCR. The sequencer listed for this sample is Illumina HiSeq 2500. To normalize quantification of the TCRbeta repertoire, the TCR libraries were built with molecular barcoding that relied on unique molecular identifiers. The raw public data were reprocessed by TCRdb itself: fastp quality trimming at Q25, MiXCR clonotype calling, in-frame beta chains only. Every distinct CDR3 protein forms one entry, paired with its most common genes and DNA. For this sample there are about 540,000 distinct CDR3 sequences; around 19% appear just once. The ten largest clones capture around 3.3% of the sample.

This material consisted of PBMCs from the stem cell graft donor, taken from the stem cell graft. The receptor was derived from a human donor who donated a stem cell graft to a child with acute lymphoblastic leukemia. This chain is built from TRBV29-1 and TRBJ2-7, with the identity of the D gene unclear. DNA sequence: TGCAGCGCCCTTGGGATCGGTAGAGATTACGAGCAGTACTTC. It is translated as CSALGIGRDYEQYF.